A selection of T cell receptor beta chains follows, all from one sample in a study of T cell repertoires in cytomegalovirus infection. TCRdb fed the reads into MiXCR, producing one record per CDR3 protein. The sample has a few hundred thousand distinct CDR3 sequences; 9.5% are singletons. The specimen was PBMCs. These receptors were obtained from a human donor in good health (CMV status not recorded). Some clones in this sample may be carry-over from other donors' samples. Each CDR3 is given with its conserved first and last residue. D genes are given only for firm matches. Not all rows give a size; the values are once, few, many and, for expanded clones, a class.

size: .
J: TRBJ2-1
V: TRBV12-3/TRBV12-4
D: .
CDR3: CASSLASYYEQFF
DNA: TGTGCCAGCAGTTTAGCTAGTTACTATGAGCAGTTCTTC

size: many
J: TRBJ2-1
V: TRBV7-2
D: TRBD2
CDR3: CASSLRGSSYNEQFF
DNA: TGTGCCAGCAGCTTGCGGGGGAGCTCCTACAATGAGCAGTTCTTC

size: many
J: TRBJ1-1
V: TRBV12-3/TRBV12-4
D: .
CDR3: CASSLGWTGNTEAFF
DNA: TGTGCCAGCAGTTTAGGCTGGACTGGGAACACTGAAGCTTTCTTT

size: few
J: TRBJ2-5
V: TRBV15
D: .
CDR3: CATSRSDQETQYF
DNA: TGTGCCACCAGCAGGTCCGACCAAGAGACCCAGTACTTC

size: .
J: TRBJ2-1
V: TRBV2
D: .
CDR3: CASSDFFRTAYNEQFF
DNA: TGTGCCAGCAGTGACTTTTTCAGGACAGCCTACAATGAGCAGTTCTTC

size: many
J: TRBJ1-2
V: TRBV7-2
D: TRBD1
CDR3: CASRAGGTANYGYTF
DNA: TGTGCCAGCAGGGCAGGGGGCACCGCTAACTATGGCTACACCTTC

size: many
J: TRBJ2-5
V: TRBV7-2
D: TRBD1
CDR3: CASSPRTGGLETQYF
DNA: TGTGCCAGCAGCCCAAGGACAGGGGGCCTAGAGACCCAGTACTTC

size: .
J: TRBJ1-1
V: TRBV7-4
D: .
CDR3: CASSRMILGYTEAFF
DNA: TGTGCCAGCAGCCGAATGATCCTGGGGTACACTGAAGCTTTCTTT

size: .
J: TRBJ2-5
V: TRBV7-2
D: TRBD2
CDR3: CASSLVGTSGGFETQYF
DNA: TGTGCCAGCAGCTTAGTGGGGACTAGCGGGGGGTTCGAGACCCAGTACTTC

size: .
J: TRBJ2-1
V: TRBV4-1
D: TRBD2
CDR3: CASSQDLWREGEQFF
DNA: TGTGCCAGCAGCCAAGATCTGTGGCGGGAGGGCGAGCAGTTCTTC

size: many
J: TRBJ1-4
V: TRBV7-2
D: .
CDR3: CASSRTAQEKLFF
DNA: TGTGCCAGCAGCCGCACCGCACAGGAAAAACTGTTTTTT

size: .
J: TRBJ1-1
V: TRBV12-3/TRBV12-4
D: .
CDR3: CASSPGGSNTEAFF
DNA: TGTGCCAGCAGCCCGGGAGGGTCCAACACTGAAGCTTTCTTT

size: .
J: TRBJ1-5
V: TRBV2
D: TRBD1
CDR3: CASSVGQGAGILNQPQHF
DNA: TGTGCCAGCAGTGTGGGACAGGGGGCCGGAATTTTGAATCAGCCCCAGCATTTT

size: .
J: TRBJ1-4
V: TRBV7-6
D: .
CDR3: CASSQLANEKLFF
DNA: TGTGCCAGCAGCCAGCTGGCTAATGAAAAACTGTTTTTT

size: .
J: TRBJ2-7
V: TRBV6-2/TRBV6-3
D: TRBD2
CDR3: CASSYYGLAGEGAYEQYF
DNA: TGTGCCAGCAGTTACTACGGACTAGCGGGAGAAGGGGCCTACGAGCAGTACTTC

size: .
J: TRBJ1-3
V: TRBV4-3
D: .
CDR3: CASSQDERSGNTIYF
DNA: TGCGCCAGCAGCCAAGACGAGCGGTCTGGAAACACCATATATTTT

size: .
J: TRBJ2-7
V: TRBV6-1
D: TRBD2
CDR3: CASRLLAGPVGEQYF
DNA: TGTGCCAGCAGACTTCTAGCGGGACCGGTTGGAGAGCAGTACTTC

size: .
J: TRBJ2-3
V: TRBV7-9
D: .
CDR3: CASPSLSRDTQYF
DNA: TGTGCCAGTCCCAGCTTAAGTAGAGATACGCAGTATTTT

size: few
J: TRBJ2-7
V: TRBV12-3/TRBV12-4
D: TRBD2
CDR3: CASSLISSGSYEQYF
DNA: TGTGCCAGCAGTTTAATCTCTAGCGGGTCCTACGAGCAGTACTTC

size: many
J: TRBJ1-5
V: TRBV7-2
D: .
CDR3: CASSSDSRAQHF
DNA: TGTGCCAGCAGCTCAGACAGCCGGGCCCAGCATTTT

size: .
J: TRBJ2-3
V: TRBV28
D: .
CDR3: CASSLSKWDTQYF
DNA: TGTGCCAGCAGTTTATCGAAGTGGGATACGCAGTATTTT

size: .
J: TRBJ1-2
V: TRBV19
D: .
CDR3: CASSADSYGGYTF
DNA: TGTGCCAGTAGCGCGGATTCCTATGGAGGCTACACCTTC

size: .
J: TRBJ2-1
V: TRBV6-2/TRBV6-3
D: .
CDR3: CASSIPGNYNEQFF
DNA: TGTGCCAGCTCCATTCCCGGGAACTACAATGAGCAGTTCTTC

size: few
J: TRBJ2-7
V: TRBV6-2/TRBV6-3
D: .
CDR3: CATTQWGNTNYEQYF
DNA: TGTGCCACCACCCAGTGGGGGAATACAAACTACGAGCAGTACTTC

size: .
J: TRBJ2-3
V: TRBV6-5
D: .
CDR3: CASRSTQHPTDTQYF
DNA: TGTGCCAGCAGATCGACTCAACACCCCACAGATACGCAGTATTTT

size: many
J: TRBJ2-7
V: TRBV6-2/TRBV6-3
D: .
CDR3: CASTPSDISYEQYF
DNA: TGTGCCAGCACCCCCTCGGACATTTCCTACGAGCAGTACTTC

size: .
J: TRBJ1-3
V: TRBV20-1
D: .
CDR3: CSASLRQANTIYF
DNA: TGCAGTGCTAGCCTTCGACAGGCTAACACCATATATTTT

size: many
J: TRBJ2-1
V: TRBV19
D: .
CDR3: CASTQRAVRPGEQFF
DNA: TGTGCCAGTACCCAAAGGGCGGTAAGGCCGGGGGAGCAGTTCTTC

size: many
J: TRBJ1-1
V: TRBV6-1
D: TRBD1
CDR3: CASRSRAGGGRNTEAFF
DNA: TGTGCCAGCAGATCCCGCGCAGGGGGCGGACGAAACACTGAAGCTTTCTTT

size: many
J: TRBJ1-1
V: TRBV4-2
D: .
CDR3: CASSQARVETEAFF
DNA: TGTGCCAGCAGCCAAGCCAGGGTGGAGACTGAAGCTTTCTTT

size: many
J: TRBJ2-3
V: TRBV7-9
D: .
CDR3: CASSPDSVGDTQYF
DNA: TGTGCCAGCAGCCCCGACAGCGTGGGAGATACGCAGTATTTT

size: many
J: TRBJ1-2
V: TRBV9
D: TRBD1
CDR3: CASSVGRTGDGYTF
DNA: TGTGCCAGCAGCGTAGGTCGGACAGGGGATGGCTACACCTTC

size: many
J: TRBJ2-7
V: TRBV28
D: .
CDR3: CASTREVSSSYEQYF
DNA: TGTGCCAGCACCAGAGAGGTATCCTCCTCCTACGAGCAGTACTTC

size: many
J: TRBJ2-7
V: TRBV7-2
D: .
CDR3: CASSLRLFEGSEYSYEQYF
DNA: TGTGCCAGCAGCTTAAGACTTTTCGAGGGCAGTGAATACTCCTACGAGCAGTACTTC

size: .
J: TRBJ1-4
V: TRBV7-6
D: .
CDR3: CASSPRGFATNEKLFF
DNA: TGTGCCAGCAGCCCCCGGGGTTTCGCAACTAATGAAAAACTGTTTTTT

size: .
J: TRBJ1-2
V: TRBV28
D: .
CDR3: CASSLLGASGYTF
DNA: TGTGCCAGCAGTTTATTGGGGGCCAGTGGCTACACCTTC

size: .
J: TRBJ2-3
V: TRBV6-2/TRBV6-3
D: .
CDR3: CASKKSDTQYF
DNA: TGTGCCAGTAAAAAATCAGATACGCAGTATTTT

size: .
J: TRBJ1-5
V: TRBV20-1
D: .
CDR3: CSAEGGGRGNQPQHF
DNA: TGCAGTGCAGAGGGGGGGGGGCGCGGCAATCAGCCCCAGCATTTT

size: many
J: TRBJ1-6
V: TRBV9
D: .
CDR3: CASSAGGSNSPLHF
DNA: TGTGCCAGCAGCGCGGGCGGGAGTAATTCACCCCTCCACTTT

size: .
J: TRBJ2-5
V: TRBV28
D: TRBD2
CDR3: CASSSPTSGRAETQYF
DNA: TGTGCCAGCAGTTCTCCCACCAGCGGGAGGGCCGAGACCCAGTACTTC

size: .
J: TRBJ2-3
V: TRBV5-4
D: TRBD2
CDR3: CASSSDPTSGRSTDTQYF
DNA: TGTGCCAGCAGCTCTGACCCCACTAGCGGGAGAAGCACAGATACGCAGTATTTT

size: few
J: TRBJ2-2
V: TRBV12-3/TRBV12-4
D: TRBD1
CDR3: CASRGTGVMTTGELFF
DNA: TGTGCCAGCAGGGGGACAGGGGTAATGACCACCGGGGAGCTGTTTTTT

size: few
J: TRBJ1-2
V: TRBV7-2
D: .
CDR3: CASSSPQGMIYGYTF
DNA: TGTGCCAGCAGCTCCCCCCAGGGGATGATCTATGGCTACACCTTC

size: .
J: TRBJ2-5
V: TRBV5-4
D: .
CDR3: CASSLRRRVEETQYF
DNA: TGTGCCAGCAGCTTGAGGAGGAGGGTTGAAGAGACCCAGTACTTC

size: many
J: TRBJ1-2
V: TRBV6-2/TRBV6-3
D: TRBD1
CDR3: CASSSGTGVDGYTF
DNA: TGTGCCAGCAGTTCCGGGACAGGTGTAGATGGCTACACCTTC

size: few
J: TRBJ2-1
V: TRBV29-1
D: TRBD2
CDR3: CSVRGLAGGPDTNEQFF
DNA: TGCAGCGTTCGAGGACTAGCGGGGGGGCCGGACACCAATGAGCAGTTCTTC

size: .
J: TRBJ2-7
V: TRBV7-2
D: TRBD2
CDR3: CASSLEASGSYEQYF
DNA: TGTGCCAGCAGCTTAGAAGCTAGCGGGAGCTACGAGCAGTACTTC

size: few
J: TRBJ1-2
V: TRBV7-2
D: .
CDR3: CASSLDSSNYGYTF
DNA: TGTGCCAGCAGCTTAGACAGTTCAAACTATGGCTACACCTTC

size: few
J: TRBJ1-2
V: TRBV6-2/TRBV6-3
D: .
CDR3: CASSFDLRYTF
DNA: TGTGCCAGCAGTTTCGACTTGCGCTACACCTTC

size: few
J: TRBJ1-1
V: TRBV5-1
D: .
CDR3: CASSFGSATNTEAFF
DNA: TGCGCCAGCAGCTTTGGGTCGGCTACGAACACTGAAGCTTTCTTT

size: .
J: TRBJ1-1
V: TRBV3-1
D: .
CDR3: CASAGGWHTEAFF
DNA: TGTGCCAGCGCCGGGGGGTGGCACACTGAAGCTTTCTTT

size: few
J: TRBJ2-7
V: TRBV27
D: .
CDR3: CASSLGTRLYEQYF
DNA: TGTGCCAGCAGTCTCGGGACTCGCCTCTACGAGCAGTACTTC

size: few
J: TRBJ2-2
V: TRBV12-3/TRBV12-4
D: .
CDR3: CASLRSGFANTGELFF
DNA: TGTGCCAGCCTTAGGTCAGGGTTCGCGAACACCGGGGAGCTGTTTTTT

size: many
J: TRBJ2-1
V: TRBV7-2
D: TRBD1
CDR3: CASSFKSTQGTWYNEQFF
DNA: TGTGCCAGCAGCTTCAAATCCACACAGGGGACGTGGTATAATGAGCAGTTCTTC

size: .
J: TRBJ2-1
V: TRBV3-1
D: .
CDR3: CASSQDRSEQFF
DNA: TGTGCCAGCAGCCAAGATCGGAGTGAGCAGTTCTTC

size: .
J: TRBJ2-1
V: TRBV2
D: .
CDR3: CASSGGVYNEQFF
DNA: TGTGCCAGCAGTGGAGGAGTCTACAATGAGCAGTTCTTC

size: few
J: TRBJ1-1
V: TRBV10-3
D: TRBD1
CDR3: CAISGRTGEHETEAFF
DNA: TGTGCCATCAGTGGTAGGACAGGGGAACACGAAACTGAAGCTTTCTTT

size: .
J: TRBJ2-7
V: TRBV7-2
D: .
CDR3: CASSLAGLPEQYF
DNA: TGTGCCAGCAGCTTAGCAGGTTTACCCGAGCAGTACTTC

size: .
J: TRBJ2-7
V: TRBV7-9
D: .
CDR3: CASSHPEAGASYEQYF
DNA: TGTGCCAGCAGCCACCCAGAGGCAGGGGCGTCCTACGAGCAGTACTTC

size: few
J: TRBJ2-1
V: TRBV6-2/TRBV6-3
D: .
CDR3: CASSYSYAKREQFF
DNA: TGTGCCAGCAGTTACTCGTACGCTAAGCGTGAGCAGTTCTTC